These 18 T cell receptor beta chains came from one sample sequenced in a study of graft-versus-host responses after intestinal transplantation. Libraries were prepared by immunoSEQ multiplex PCR; TCRdb keeps only in-frame clonotypes and omits some of them. The sample shows some 97,000 clones, approximately 84% of them seen only once. Antigen specificity for these receptors is unknown. Sample: unstimulated CD4+ T cells sorted from spleen or lymph node cells, taken before transplant. The source of these receptors is a human donor who was the organ donor for an intestinal transplant.

This clone was found once. The chain recombines TRBV13 with TRBJ1-3; D is undetermined. The CDR3 length is 14 residues. V lost 2 bases to trimming and J lost 2 bases, with 7 bases between them. The V gene's germline CDR1 is PRHDT and CDR2 FYEKMQ (reference sequence). CDR3: CASSLRRAGNTIYF. In nucleotides, the CDR3 is TGTGCCAGCAGCTTAAGGAGGGCTGGAAACACCATATATTTT.

The chain uses TRBV18 and TRBJ1-5; 7 bases line up with TRBD1. V gave up 1 base and J gave up 0 bases; unmatched junction bases: 9. Per germline, CDR1 KGHSH and CDR2 LQKENI. The CDR3 runs 18 residues. CDR3 protein: CASSPLAFRGSSNQPQHF. CDR3 nucleotide sequence: TGTGCCAGCTCACCACTCGCATTCAGGGGGTCTAGCAATCAGCCCCAGCATTTT.

This clone was found a few times. The V call is TRBV5-1, the J call TRBJ1-3; 7 positions agree with TRBD1. J was trimmed by 0 bases and V by 1 base; bases with no gene match: 16. This CDR3 has 20 amino acids. Looked up from germline, CDR1 is SGHRS and CDR2 is YFSETQ. CDR3 in amino acids: CASSLRGLGAQGYSGNTIYF. DNA for the CDR3: TGCGCCAGCAGCTTGCGGGGACTGGGGGCACAGGGGTACTCTGGAAACACCATATATTTT.

The chain combines TRBV28 with TRBJ2-1, with TRBD2 matching over 11 bases. Germline V gene lookup returns CDR1 MDHEN and CDR2 SYDVKM. Trimming cost V 5 bases and J 3 bases; bases outside gene matches: 6. CDR3 size: 16 residues. CDR3 region: CASSTPTSGVYNEQFF. CDR3 nucleotides: TGTGCCAGCAGTACACCGACTAGCGGGGTCTACAATGAGCAGTTCTTC.

The V and J genes are TRBV6-6 and TRBJ2-7; the match to TRBD1 covers 7 bases. The CDR3 totals 13 residues. Per the germline V gene, CDR1 is MNHNY and CDR2 is SVGAGI (reference sequence). V was clipped by 8 bases and J by 4 bases; unmatched bases: 8. DNA of the CDR3: TGTGCCAGCCAGTTAACACAGGGGTACGAGCAGTACTTC. Protein product: CASQLTQGYEQYF.

V usage is TRBV28 and J usage is TRBJ1-1; D unresolved. Deletions cut 5 bases from V and 2 bases from J, with 15 bases between. Germline V gene sequence: CDR1 MDHEN, CDR2 SYDVKM. The CDR3 consists of 15 residues. CDR3 amino acids: CASSLPITLNTEAFF. For the CDR3, the DNA is TGTGCCAGCAGTCTACCAATTACCTTAAACACTGAAGCTTTCTTT. The variable domain in full, completed from reference TRBV28 and TRBJ1-1, reads DVKVTQSSRYLVKRTGEKVFLECVQDMDHENMFWYRQDPGLGLRLIYFSYDVKMKEKGDIPEGYSVSREKKERFSLILESASTNQTSMYLCASSLPITLNTEAFFGQGTRLTVV.

V usage is TRBV6-1 and J usage is TRBJ1-5, with D possibly TRBD1 on 5 matching bases. Trimming took off 6 bases at V and 0 bases at J, with 12 bases between the two ends. Germline-derived CDR1 and CDR2 are MNHNS and SASEGT. The CDR3 length is 15 residues. CDR3 bases: TGTGCCAGCAGGTTCTCAGGGAATAGCAATCAGCCCCAGCATTTT. It is translated as CASRFSGNSNQPQHF.

In its sample, this clone was seen once. The genes are TRBV5-6 and TRBJ1-5; 10 bases line up with TRBD1. CDR1 is SGHDT and CDR2 is YYEEEE in the germline V gene. Losses at the gene ends were 1 base for V and 4 bases for J; bases not matched to a gene: 2. The CDR3 loop spans 15 amino acids. The CDR3 sequence: CASSLTGQGNQPQHF. The DNA of the CDR3 is TGTGCCAGCAGCTTGACGGGACAGGGGAATCAGCCCCAGCATTTT. Complete variable domain (other parts from reference TRBV5-6 and TRBJ1-5): DAGVTQSPTHLIKTRGQQVTLRCSPKSGHDTVSWYQQALGQGPQFIFQYYEEEERQRGNFPDRFSGHQFPNYSSELNVNALLLGDSALYLCASSLTGQGNQPQHFGDGTRLSIL.

This chain's CDR3 is CASSRGTGSTMNTEAFF. The CDR3 region has the DNA TGCGCCAGCAGCCGCGGTACAGGGTCAACCATGAACACTGAAGCTTTCTTT. V and J are TRBV4-1 and TRBJ1-1; D may be TRBD1 (6 bases). The germline gives CDR1 MGHRA, CDR2 YSYEKL. This CDR3 comprises 17 residues. V gave up 4 bases and J gave up 0 bases, with 18 bases separating them.

The chain links TRBV7-6 to TRBJ1-1; unclear D gene. CDR1 and CDR2 from the germline V gene are SGHVS and FNYEAQ. Trimming removed 5 bases from V and 1 base from J, with 11 bases in between. This CDR3 has 14 residues. The CDR3 DNA reads TGTGCCAGCAGCCCCCGGACGGGGAACACTGAAGCTTTCTTT. Translation: CASSPRTGNTEAFF.

The chain links TRBV7-2 to TRBJ2-5, with TRBD2 identical over 13 bases. CDR1 is SGHTA, CDR2 FQGNSA, per germline. Trimming took 4 bases from V and 3 from J; bases not matched to a gene: 5. The CDR3 length is 16 residues. The CDR3 spells CASSYGTSGVEETQYF. The CDR3 nucleotides are TGTGCCAGCAGCTATGGGACTAGCGGGGTAGAAGAGACCCAGTACTTC.

This clone was picked up one time. The chain recombines TRBV6-5 with TRBJ1-6; the D is unclear. V lost 5 bases, J lost 6 bases, and 8 bases lay in between. The length of the CDR3 is 13 residues. In germline, CDR1 is MNHEY, CDR2 SVGAGI. CDR3 bases: TGTGCCAGCAGTGAACAGAGTAATTCACCCCTCCACTTT. Protein product: CASSEQSNSPLHF.

This clone was recorded a few times. This chain connects TRBV5-1 to TRBJ2-7, with 12 nucleotides matching TRBD1. The length of the CDR3 is 15 residues. From germline, CDR1 is SGHRS and CDR2 YFSETQ. Trimming at V came to 3 bases and at J to 5 bases, leaving 6 bases not matched to a gene. The CDR3 protein is CASSWGDRGHDEQYF. The CDR3 DNA is TGCGCCAGCAGCTGGGGGGACAGGGGGCACGACGAGCAGTACTTC.

The rearrangement uses TRBV25-1 and TRBJ1-5; possibly TRBD1 for D (6 bases). Per the germline V gene, CDR1 is MGHDK and CDR2 is SYGVNS. The CDR3 runs to 15 residues. The ends were cut back, 7 bases at V and 10 bases at J, with 23 bases in the middle. The CDR3 sequence: CASTSGGGPNTPQHF. The DNA of the CDR3 is TGTGCCAGCACCAGTGGAGGGGGTCCAAATACACCCCAGCATTTT.

This clone has only a few counts. The chain is built from TRBV4-2 and TRBJ2-3, with a possible D match to TRBD2 (5 bases). The CDR3 runs to 14 residues. The germline CDR1 and CDR2 sequences are LGHNA and YNFKEQ. With 6 bases removed from V and 0 bases from J, the gap between germline ends came to 10 bases. CDR3 sequence reads: CASRAGLSTDTQYF. DNA for the CDR3: TGTGCCAGCAGGGCGGGCCTTAGCACAGATACGCAGTATTTT.

This clone came up a few times. The J gene is TRBJ2-3, the V gene TRBV9; no firm D call. V lost 0 bases and J lost 2, with 10 bases in between. CDR1 is SGDLS, CDR2 YYNGEE, per germline. The length of the CDR3 is 15 residues. The CDR3 sequence: CASSVALASTDTQYF. Written as DNA, the CDR3 is TGTGCCAGCAGCGTAGCTCTGGCGTCCACAGATACGCAGTATTTT.

This chain uses TRBV11-2 with TRBJ2-1; D ambiguous. V gave up 1 base and J gave up 6 bases, with 4 bases separating them. The CDR3 covers 12 residues. In germline, CDR1 is SGHAT, CDR2 FQNNGV. CDR3: CASSLVGNEQFF. The CDR3 DNA reads TGTGCCAGCAGCTTAGTGGGCAATGAGCAGTTCTTC.

This chain links TRBV10-3 with TRBJ1-1, with 8 bases that match TRBD1. Germline V gene data show CDR1 as ENHRY and CDR2 as SYGVKD. The CDR3 is 14 residues long. After removal of 11 bases from V and 0 bases from J, the junction contained 8 bases not matched to a gene. The CDR3 is CASRTGLLNTEAFF. The CDR3 DNA sequence: TGTGCCTCACGGACAGGGCTCCTGAACACTGAAGCTTTCTTT.